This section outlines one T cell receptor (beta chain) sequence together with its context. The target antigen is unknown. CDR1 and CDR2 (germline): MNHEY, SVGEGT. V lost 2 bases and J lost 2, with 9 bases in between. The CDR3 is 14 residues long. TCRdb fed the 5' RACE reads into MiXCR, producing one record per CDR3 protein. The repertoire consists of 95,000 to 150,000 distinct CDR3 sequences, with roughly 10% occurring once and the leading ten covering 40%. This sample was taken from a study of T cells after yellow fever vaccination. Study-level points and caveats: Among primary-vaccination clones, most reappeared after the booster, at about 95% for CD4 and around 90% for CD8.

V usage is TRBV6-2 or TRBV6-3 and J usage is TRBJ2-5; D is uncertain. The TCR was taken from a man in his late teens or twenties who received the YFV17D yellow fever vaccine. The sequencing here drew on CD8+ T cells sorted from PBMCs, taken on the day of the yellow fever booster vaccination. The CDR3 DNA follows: TGTGCCAGCAGTTACGGGTCTCATCAAGAGACCCAGTACTTC. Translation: CASSYGSHQETQYF.